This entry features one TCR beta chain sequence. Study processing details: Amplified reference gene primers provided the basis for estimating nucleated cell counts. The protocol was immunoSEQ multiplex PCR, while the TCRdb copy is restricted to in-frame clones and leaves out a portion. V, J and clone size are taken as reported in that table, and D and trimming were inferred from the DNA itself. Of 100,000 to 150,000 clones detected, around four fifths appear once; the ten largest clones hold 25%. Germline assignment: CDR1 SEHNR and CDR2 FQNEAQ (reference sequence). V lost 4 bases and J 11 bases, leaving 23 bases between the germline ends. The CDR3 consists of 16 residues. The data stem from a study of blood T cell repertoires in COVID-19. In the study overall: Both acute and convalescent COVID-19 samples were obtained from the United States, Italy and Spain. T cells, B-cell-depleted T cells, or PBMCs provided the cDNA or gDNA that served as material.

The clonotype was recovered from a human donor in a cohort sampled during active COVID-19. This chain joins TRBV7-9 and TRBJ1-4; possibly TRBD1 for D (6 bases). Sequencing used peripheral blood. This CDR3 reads CASSSLHRELLEKLFF. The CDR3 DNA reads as TGTGCCAGCAGCTCCTTACACAGGGAGTTGCTGGAGAAACTGTTTTTT.